This entry features one T cell receptor (beta chain) sequence. Per the authors' pipeline: By means of reference gene primer amplification, nucleated cell counts were estimated. The data were produced by immunoSEQ multiplex PCR, yet TCRdb's version contains in-frame clones alone and is incomplete. The D gene and trimming were derived from the DNA, and the V and J assignments and clone size from that table. The sample consists of some 99,000 clones, approximately 84% of them appearing once. The data originate from a study of blood T cell repertoires in COVID-19. The overall study: Acute and convalescent COVID-19 samples came from the United States, Italy and Spain. PBMCs, B-cell-depleted T cells, or T cells were the source of the cDNA or gDNA that made up the material.

V dropped 1 base and J dropped 4 bases, with 8 bases sitting between them. CDR1 GTSNPN and CDR2 SVGIG come from the germline V gene (reference sequence). This CDR3 comprises 14 residues. Material: peripheral blood. This sequence was found in a woman between 45 and 60 years old with acute or convalescent COVID-19. The J gene is TRBJ1-6, the V gene TRBV30, with D maybe TRBD1 (5 bases). DNA of the CDR3: TGTGCCTGGAGTGGACAGACTTATAATTCACCCCTCCACTTT. Residues: CAWSGQTYNSPLHF.